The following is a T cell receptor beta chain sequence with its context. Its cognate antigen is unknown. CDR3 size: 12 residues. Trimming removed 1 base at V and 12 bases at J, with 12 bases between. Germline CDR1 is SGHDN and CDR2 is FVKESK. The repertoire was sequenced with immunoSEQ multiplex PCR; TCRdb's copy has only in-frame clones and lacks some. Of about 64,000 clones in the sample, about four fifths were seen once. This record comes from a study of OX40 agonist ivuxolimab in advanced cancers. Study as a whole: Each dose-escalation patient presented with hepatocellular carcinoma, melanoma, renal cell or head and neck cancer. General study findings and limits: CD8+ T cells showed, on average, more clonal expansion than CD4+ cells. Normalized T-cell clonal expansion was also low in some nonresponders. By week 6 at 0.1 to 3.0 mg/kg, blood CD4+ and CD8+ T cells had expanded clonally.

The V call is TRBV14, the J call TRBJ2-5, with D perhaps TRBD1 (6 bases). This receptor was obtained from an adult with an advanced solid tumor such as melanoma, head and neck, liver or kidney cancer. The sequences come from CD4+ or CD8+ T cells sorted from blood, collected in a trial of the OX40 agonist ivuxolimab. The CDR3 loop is CASSQARRQEYF. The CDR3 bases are TGTGCCAGCAGCCAAGCAAGGAGACAGGAGTACTTC.